This T cell receptor (beta chain) was found in a study of blood T cell repertoires in COVID-19. TCRdb's copy holds only in-frame clones and misses some; the assay was immunoSEQ multiplex PCR. The sample yields about 50,000 clones, about 90% seen once. Germline CDR1 SGHDT, CDR2 YYEEEE. Trimming removed 1 base from V and 0 bases from J; junction bases left unmatched: 7. The CDR3 runs 17 residues. The sequenced sample was peripheral blood. This receptor was obtained from a human donor with active COVID-19. The donor label of this sample is uncertain. The chain links TRBV5-6 to TRBJ2-3, with 8 bases that match TRBD2. This CDR3 is CASSLRSGGPSTDTQYF. The CDR3 DNA reads as TGTGCCAGCAGCTTGCGGTCGGGAGGGCCAAGCACAGATACGCAGTATTTT.